Listed here are 21 T cell receptor beta chains from one sample, sequenced in a study of shared clonotypes between healthy human individuals. Assay: immunoSEQ multiplex PCR; the TCRdb copy retains only in-frame clones and omits some. The sample gives over 1.5 million clones, 95% to 99% of which show up once; roughly 0.45% is in the top ten. Material: naive CD4+ T cells sorted from blood. This sample's subset: CD45RA+ positively selected. These receptors all come from a man aged 25 to 45 in good health.

The gene calls are TRBV5-4 and TRBJ2-2; 9 bases line up with TRBD1. The CDR3 contains 14 residues. The junction had 4 bases not matched to a gene; V was cut back by 4 bases and J by 6 bases. CDR1 is SGHNT and CDR2 is YYREEE in the germline V gene (reference sequence). CDR3 sequence: CASSEGQGSGELFF. For the CDR3, the DNA is TGTGCCAGCAGCGAAGGACAGGGGTCCGGGGAGCTGTTTTTT. Looking up the rest from reference TRBV5-4 and TRBJ2-2 gives the full variable domain: ETGVTQSPTHLIKTRGQQVTLRCSSQSGHNTVSWYQQALGQGPQFIFQYYREEENGRGNFPPRFSGLQFPNYSSELNVNALELDDSALYLCASSEGQGSGELFFGEGSRLTVL.

DNA for the CDR3: TGTGCCAGCAGTTCCCCCACGAGCGGGAGGCACTACGAGCAGTACTTC. Its translation: CASSSPTSGRHYEQYF. The V call is TRBV27, the J call TRBJ2-7; 9 positions agree with TRBD2. The junction had 10 bases not matched to a gene; V was cut back by 4 bases and J by 3 bases. Germline V gene sequence: CDR1 MNHEY, CDR2 SMNVEV (reference sequence). CDR3 length equals 16 residues.

This chain connects TRBV7-6 to TRBJ2-7; TRBD2 is a possible D gene (5 bases). Deletions cut 5 bases from V and 4 bases from J, with 18 bases between. CDR3 length: 15 amino acids. Germline CDR1 is SGHVS and CDR2 is FNYEAQ. CDR3 residues: CASSPGGSELYEQYF. CDR3 in DNA: TGTGCCAGCAGCCCCGGTGGTAGCGAACTGTACGAGCAGTACTTC.

The rearrangement links TRBV11-3 to TRBJ2-1, with 10 bases fitting TRBD1. This CDR3 region has 11 residues. CDR1 and CDR2 from the germline V gene are SGHNT and YENEEA. Trimming cost V 6 bases and J 15 bases; bases outside gene matches: 5. CDR3 sequence: CASSSGTGVFF. In DNA, the CDR3 is TGTGCCAGCAGTTCCGGGACAGGGGTGTTCTTC.

A remark on this clone: Compared with germline, one end of the junction differs, possibly owing to a read error. The CDR3: CASSLVDWGSSGSTQETQYF. Written as DNA, the CDR3 is TGTGCTAGCAGCTTAGTAGATTGGGGGTCTAGCGGGAGCACCCAAGAGACCCAGTACTTC. The rearrangement uses TRBV7-7 and TRBJ2-5; 10 nucleotides match TRBD2. This CDR3 has 20 amino acids. CDR1 is SSHAT, CDR2 FNYEAQ, per germline (reference sequence).

The chain combines TRBV7-2 with TRBJ2-3, with a weak D call TRBD2 (6 bases). There are 14 residues in the CDR3. Germline CDR1 and CDR2: SGHTA and FQGNSA. The V end lost 1 base, the J end lost 4 bases, and 9 bases lay between the germline ends. CDR3 sequence (DNA): TGTGCCAGCAGCTTAGTACTAGCCCCAGATACGCAGTATTTT. Translated, it gives CASSLVLAPDTQYF. Supplemented by reference TRBV7-2 and TRBJ2-3, the full variable domain reads GAGVSQSPSNKVTEKGKDVELRCDPISGHTALYWYRQSLGQGLEFLIYFQGNSAPDKSGLPSDRFSAERTGGSVSTLTIQRTQQEDSAVYLCASSLVLAPDTQYFGPGTRLTVL.

The chain recombines TRBV27 with TRBJ2-7; D ambiguous. V lost 4 bases and J lost 3, with 7 bases in between. The CDR3 is 12 amino acids. Germline CDR1 is MNHEY and CDR2 is SMNVEV (reference sequence). The CDR3 sequence: CASSSTLYEQYF. The CDR3 DNA reads as TGTGCCAGCAGTTCTACACTCTACGAGCAGTACTTC.

The chain employs TRBV19 and TRBJ1-3; no firm D call. Per germline, CDR1 LNHDA and CDR2 SQIVND (reference sequence). There are 17 residues in the CDR3. Trimming left V 4 bases short and J 0 bases short, with 16 bases between. CDR3: CASSTSGSSYSGNTIYF. The CDR3 DNA reads TGTGCCAGTAGTACCTCCGGTAGCAGCTACTCTGGAAACACCATATATTTT.

V and J are TRBV5-5 and TRBJ2-7; D remains unclear. Looked up from germline, CDR1 is SGHKS and CDR2 is YYEKEE (reference sequence). Trimming cost V 0 bases and J 2 bases, with 6 bases left between them. CDR3 length equals 13 residues. CDR3 DNA: TGTGCCAGCAGCTTGGAAGGAGCCTACGAGCAGTACTTC. Its translation is CASSLEGAYEQYF.

This clone appeared once. The gene calls are TRBV6-6 and TRBJ1-2, with D possibly being TRBD1 (5 bases). Germline loops: CDR1 MNHNY, CDR2 SVGAGI (reference sequence). The CDR3 runs to 16 residues. With 2 bases removed from V and 7 bases from J, the gap between germline ends came to 20 bases. The CDR3 DNA reads as TGTGCCAGCAGTTACGGAAGGGTAGAGGGGCAAGGTGGCTACACCTTC. Amino acids: CASSYGRVEGQGGYTF.

This chain connects TRBV5-6 to TRBJ2-2; D may be TRBD1 or TRBD2 (5 bases each). Trimming pared 7 bases from V and 2 bases from J, leaving 9 bases between. The germline V gene encodes CDR1 SGHDT and CDR2 YYEEEE. The CDR3 has 13 residues. This CDR3 is CASWDGNTGELFF. The CDR3 DNA sequence: TGTGCCAGCTGGGACGGAAACACCGGGGAGCTGTTTTTT. Full variable domain (missing parts from reference TRBV5-6 and TRBJ2-2): DAGVTQSPTHLIKTRGQQVTLRCSPKSGHDTVSWYQQALGQGPQFIFQYYEEEERQRGNFPDRFSGHQFPNYSSELNVNALLLGDSALYLCASWDGNTGELFFGEGSRLTVL.

The chain joins TRBV5-4 to TRBJ2-2; 7 nucleotides agree with TRBD2. Germline values: CDR1 SGHNT, CDR2 YYREEE (reference sequence). The CDR3 is made up of 17 amino acids. J gave up 0 bases and V 7 bases, and 12 bases lay outside the gene matches. The CDR3 here is CASLPSAGVANTGELFF. Written as DNA, the CDR3 is TGTGCCAGCTTACCCTCCGCGGGAGTCGCGAACACCGGGGAGCTGTTTTTT.

This clone was recorded once. The rearrangement joins TRBV7-2 to TRBJ2-5; 8 nucleotides line up with TRBD1. Germline CDR1 is SGHTA and CDR2 is FQGNSA. V gave up 5 bases and J gave up 4 bases; unmatched junction bases: 12. The CDR3 consists of 16 residues. CDR3: CASSGTGTGPLETQYF. The CDR3 nucleotides are TGTGCCAGCAGCGGGACAGGAACCGGCCCTTTAGAGACCCAGTACTTC.

The V and J genes are TRBV10-3 and TRBJ2-7, with 9 bases identical to TRBD2. The ends lost 11 bases at V and 1 base at J; junction bases unmatched: 3. Germline assignment: CDR1 ENHRY and CDR2 SYGVKD. The CDR3 totals 12 residues. The CDR3 sequence is CAVSGRSYEQYF. CDR3 in DNA: TGTGCCGTTAGCGGGAGATCCTACGAGCAGTACTTC.

This rearrangement joins TRBV6-1 to TRBJ2-7; 7 bases are shared with TRBD1. The germline gives CDR1 MNHNS, CDR2 SASEGT. The CDR3 covers 18 residues. Germline trimming cut 4 bases from V and 6 bases from J; bases unmatched to any gene: 21. The CDR3 DNA is TGTGCCAGCAGTGGGGACGGGACAGCGCGAAGAGCGGCCGGCGAGCAGTACTTC. Its protein is CASSGDGTARRAAGEQYF.

The chain recombines TRBV7-9 with TRBJ2-7; TRBD2 agrees at 12 bases. V lost 9 bases, J lost 1 base, and 4 bases stayed unmatched. The CDR3 is made up of 14 amino acids. Germline V CDR1 and CDR2: SEHNR, FQNEAQ (reference sequence). CDR3 in DNA: TGTGCCAGTGAACTAGCGGGAGGTTCCTACGAGCAGTACTTC. It encodes CASELAGGSYEQYF. The whole variable domain, remainder taken from reference TRBV7-9 and TRBJ2-7, is DTGVSQNPRHKITKRGQNVTFRCDPISEHNRLYWYRQTLGQGPEFLTYFQNEAQLEKSRLLSDRFSAERPKGSFSTLEIQRTEQGDSAMYLCASELAGGSYEQYFGPGTRLTVT.

The chain combines TRBV27 with TRBJ2-1; 7 bases fit TRBD2. V trimming: 5 bases; J trimming: 6 bases; junction bases outside the gene matches: 13. CDR1 and CDR2 from the germline V gene are MNHEY and SMNVEV (reference sequence). The CDR3 is 16 residues long. The CDR3 spells CASSEIAGPTINEQFF. In nucleotides, the CDR3 is TGTGCCAGCAGTGAAATAGCGGGCCCCACCATCAATGAGCAGTTCTTC.

The chain couples TRBV7-2 to TRBJ2-1, with a tentative D call TRBD2 (5 bases). The V and J ends lost 1 base and 0 bases respectively, with 10 bases between them. CDR3 length: 16 residues. The germline gives CDR1 SGHTA, CDR2 FQGNSA. The CDR3 bases are TGTGCCAGCAGCTTAGTTCTGGGGAGCTCCTACAATGAGCAGTTCTTC. It translates to CASSLVLGSSYNEQFF. Combining the CDR3 with reference TRBV7-2 and TRBJ2-1 gives the whole variable domain GAGVSQSPSNKVTEKGKDVELRCDPISGHTALYWYRQSLGQGLEFLIYFQGNSAPDKSGLPSDRFSAERTGGSVSTLTIQRTQQEDSAVYLCASSLVLGSSYNEQFFGPGTRLTVL.

The genes are TRBV7-2 and TRBJ2-2; D call uncertain. Germline lookup yields CDR1 SGHTA and CDR2 FQGNSA. CDR3 length: 14 residues. V lost 1 base and J 4 bases, leaving 7 bases between the germline ends. Written as DNA, the CDR3 is TGTGCCAGCAGCTTAGAGGCTAGCACCGGGGAGCTGTTTTTT. This sequence encodes CASSLEASTGELFF.

The chain recombines TRBV9 with TRBJ2-7, with 8 bases that match TRBD2. The CDR3 consists of 14 residues. Germline V gene data show CDR1 as SGDLS and CDR2 as YYNGEE. Germline trimming cut 0 bases from V and 2 bases from J; bases unmatched to any gene: 1. CDR3 in DNA: TGTGCCAGCAGCGTAGTCGGGAGGGCCTACGAGCAGTACTTC. Protein product: CASSVVGRAYEQYF.

V is TRBV6-5 and J is TRBJ1-5; 10 bases map to TRBD1. The ends lost 5 bases at V and 6 bases at J; junction bases unmatched: 7. The CDR3 is made up of 15 amino acids. Per germline, CDR1 MNHEY and CDR2 SVGAGI. The CDR3, as DNA: TGTGCCAGCAGTAAGACAGGGGGCGTTAGTCAGCCCCAGCATTTT. It is translated as CASSKTGGVSQPQHF.